Shown below are 10 T cell receptor beta chains from a single sample sequenced in a study of T cells in Graves' hyperthyroidism and ophthalmopathy. The source material, RNA transcripts, was used to amplify TCR beta CDR3 regions. When the TCR CDR3 underwent first-round RT-PCR, the HTBI primer set was used. TCRdb independently ran MiXCR on the multiplex PCR reads; one entry per CDR3 protein. In the table there are around 520,000 distinct CDR3 sequences, 13% to 15% of which are singletons. Input material: blood. These receptors were obtained from a woman aged 18-29 years with Graves' hyperthyroidism.

This clonotype was detected many times. J is TRBJ2-1 and V is TRBV10-3; TRBD1 is a possible D gene (6 bases). Germline CDR1 is ENHRY and CDR2 is SYGVKD. The CDR3 covers 15 residues. Trimming took 11 bases from V and 5 from J, leaving 22 bases between them. CDR3 bases: TGTGCCGCGTCCGGGACAACAAAAGTGGACAATGAGCAGTTCTTC. Amino acids: CAASGTTKVDNEQFF.

The V gene is TRBV5-5, the J gene TRBJ2-2; 7 bases are a match to TRBD1. The CDR3 has 14 amino acids. After removal of 5 bases from V and 5 bases from J, the junction contained 6 bases not matched to a gene. CDR1 is SGHKS, CDR2 YYEKEE, per germline (reference sequence). This CDR3 reads CASRPGQQTGELFF. CDR3 bases: TGTGCCAGCAGACCGGGACAGCAAACCGGGGAGCTGTTTTTT. The variable domain in full, with the rest retrieved from reference TRBV5-5 and TRBJ2-2, is DAGVTQSPTHLIKTRGQQVTLRCSPISGHKSVSWYQQVLGQGPQFIFQYYEKEERGRGNFPDRFSARQFPNYSSELNVNALLLGDSALYLCASRPGQQTGELFFGEGSRLTVL.

This clonotype was found a few times. The V call is TRBV5-1, the J call TRBJ2-5; tentative D call: TRBD2 (5 bases). V was pared by 4 bases and J by 7 bases, with 17 bases between. Germline V lookup: CDR1 SGHRS, CDR2 YFSETQ. This CDR3 spans 14 amino acids. In nucleotides, the CDR3 is TGCGCCAGCAGCGAGGCACGGGGATTTGGGACCCAGTACTTC. Translation: CASSEARGFGTQYF.

This clonotype was recorded many times. The chain employs TRBV6-1 and TRBJ1-4, with 8 nucleotides matching TRBD1. The germline CDR1 and CDR2 sequences are MNHNS and SASEGT. Losses at the gene ends were 3 bases for V and 8 bases for J; bases not matched to a gene: 8. CDR3 length equals 15 residues. CDR3 loop: CASSDRGRLREKLFF. The CDR3 DNA reads TGTGCCAGCAGTGACAGGGGGCGATTGCGGGAAAAACTGTTTTTT.

In the case of this clonotype: This could be a read error, since a much larger clone is one nucleotide away. This chain joins TRBV12-3 or TRBV12-4 and TRBJ1-1; 11 nucleotides align to TRBD1. This CDR3 has 15 amino acids. The CDR3 DNA is TGTGCCAGCATCCCCTTGGACAGGGGGCACACTGAAGCTCTCTTT. Its protein product is CASIPLDRGHTEALF.

This clonotype has at least ten counts. The rearrangement joins TRBV5-1 to TRBJ1-1, with a tentative D call TRBD1 (5 bases). Germline V gives CDR1 SGHRS, CDR2 YFSETQ. V lost 4 bases and J lost 4, with 11 bases in between. The CDR3 runs 13 residues. In DNA form, the CDR3 reads TGCGCCAGCAGCGTTGACAGATTCACTGAAGCTTTCTTT. Amino acids: CASSVDRFTEAFF.

V is TRBV5-1 and J is TRBJ2-3; possible D gene TRBD2, 6 bases. There are 15 residues in the CDR3. Germline values: CDR1 SGHRS, CDR2 YFSETQ. V lost 7 bases and J 5 bases, leaving 20 bases between the germline ends. The CDR3 here is CASRLQARRGDTQYF. The CDR3 nucleotides read TGCGCCAGCCGCCTTCAAGCGAGGAGGGGAGATACGCAGTATTTT.

The V gene is TRBV6-1, the J gene TRBJ2-2, with D unresolved. The length of the CDR3 is 13 residues. V was trimmed by 7 bases and J by 2 bases, leaving 8 bases between them. Germline V gene lookup returns CDR1 MNHNS and CDR2 SASEGT. The CDR3 sequence is CASIGLNTGELFF. In nucleotides, the CDR3 is TGTGCCAGCATTGGGTTAAACACCGGGGAGCTGTTTTTT.

V is TRBV28 and J is TRBJ2-7; TRBD2 aligns across 7 bases. Germline CDR1 is MDHEN and CDR2 is SYDVKM. V lost 4 bases, J lost 3 bases, and 9 bases stayed unmatched. This CDR3 has 15 amino acids. The chain's CDR3 is CASSSTGEGSYEQYF. As DNA, the CDR3 is TGTGCCAGCAGTTCTACGGGGGAGGGCAGCTACGAGCAGTACTTC.

This clonotype has only a few counts. The chain has TRBV19 and TRBJ1-1; D unresolved. Germline values: CDR1 LNHDA, CDR2 SQIVND (reference sequence). This CDR3 contains 13 residues. Trimming removed 7 bases at V and 0 bases at J, with 9 bases between. CDR3 loop: CASTKDLNTEAFF. CDR3 in DNA: TGTGCCAGTACTAAGGATTTGAACACTGAAGCTTTCTTT.